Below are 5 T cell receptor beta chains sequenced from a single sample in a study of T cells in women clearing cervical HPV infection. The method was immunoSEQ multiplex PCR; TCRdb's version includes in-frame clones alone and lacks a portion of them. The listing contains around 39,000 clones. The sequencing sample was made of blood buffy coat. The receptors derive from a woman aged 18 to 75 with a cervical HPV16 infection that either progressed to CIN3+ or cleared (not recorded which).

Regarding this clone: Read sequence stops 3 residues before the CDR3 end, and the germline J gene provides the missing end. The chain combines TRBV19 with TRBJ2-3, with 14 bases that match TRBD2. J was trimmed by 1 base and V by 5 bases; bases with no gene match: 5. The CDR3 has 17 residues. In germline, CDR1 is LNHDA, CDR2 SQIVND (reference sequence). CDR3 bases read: TGTGCCAGTAGTCCGAAGGGACTAGCGGGGGGCACAGATACG. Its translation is CASSPKGLAGGTDT. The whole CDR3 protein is CASSPKGLAGGTDTQYF.

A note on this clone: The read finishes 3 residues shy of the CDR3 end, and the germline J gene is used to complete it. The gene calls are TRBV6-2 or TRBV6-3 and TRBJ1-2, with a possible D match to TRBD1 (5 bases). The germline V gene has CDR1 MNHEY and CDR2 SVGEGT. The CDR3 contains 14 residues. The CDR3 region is CASSYPDISYDYTF. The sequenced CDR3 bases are TGTGCCAGCAGTTACCCGGACATCTCCTACGAC.

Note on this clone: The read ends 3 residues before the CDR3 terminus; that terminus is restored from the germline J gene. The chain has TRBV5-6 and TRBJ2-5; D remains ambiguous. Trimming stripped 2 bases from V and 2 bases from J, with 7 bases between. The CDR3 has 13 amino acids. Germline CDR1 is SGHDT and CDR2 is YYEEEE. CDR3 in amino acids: CASSFLGQETQYF. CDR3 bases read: TGTGCCAGCAGCTTTCTCGGGCAAGAGACC.

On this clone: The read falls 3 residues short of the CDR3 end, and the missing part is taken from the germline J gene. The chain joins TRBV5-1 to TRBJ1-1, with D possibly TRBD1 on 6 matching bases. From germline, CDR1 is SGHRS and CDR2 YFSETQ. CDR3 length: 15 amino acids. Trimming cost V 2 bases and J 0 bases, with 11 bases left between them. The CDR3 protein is CASSLTGQLNTEAFF. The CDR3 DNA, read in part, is TGCGCCAGCAGCTTAACGGGACAACTGAACACTGAA.

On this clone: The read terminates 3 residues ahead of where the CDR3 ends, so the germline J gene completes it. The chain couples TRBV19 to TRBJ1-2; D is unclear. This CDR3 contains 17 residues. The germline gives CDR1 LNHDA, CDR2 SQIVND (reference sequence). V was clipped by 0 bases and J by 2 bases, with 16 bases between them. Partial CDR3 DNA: TGTGCCAGTAGTATAGATATGACCCCTCGGGGAAACTATGGC. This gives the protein CASSIDMTPRGNYG. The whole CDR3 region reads CASSIDMTPRGNYGYTF.